One and the same sample provided the 2 T cell receptor beta chains below, sequenced in a study of T cell repertoires in cytomegalovirus infection. TCRdb re-called the reads through MiXCR, storing one row per CDR3 protein. The table records fewer than 550,000 distinct CDR3 sequences, about 15% of them present only once. Sequencing was done on a sample of CD8+ T cells from PBMCs. The origin of the receptors is a human donor in good health (CMV status not recorded). Some clones in this sample may be carry-over from other donors' samples.

This clonotype occurred a few times. The chain carries TRBV5-1 and TRBJ2-3; D is unclear. V lost 2 bases and J lost 4, with 14 bases in between. Germline V gene sequence: CDR1 SGHRS, CDR2 YFSETQ. This CDR3 is 15 amino acids long. CDR3 in amino acids: CASSLKRTTADTQYF. CDR3 bases: TGCGCCAGCAGCTTAAAAAGAACCACGGCAGATACGCAGTATTTT.

The rearrangement links TRBV28 to TRBJ2-4; no definite D call. CDR3 length: 13 amino acids. Per germline, CDR1 MDHEN and CDR2 SYDVKM. Trimming removed 3 bases at V and 1 base at J, with 4 bases between. In DNA, the CDR3 is TGTGCCAGCAGTTTTGGGGCCAAAAACATTCAGTACTTC. It translates to CASSFGAKNIQYF.